What follows describes a single T cell receptor beta chain. The antigen remains undetermined. PCR involved 60 Vbeta and 13 Jbeta primers. The repertoire was sequenced with immunoSEQ multiplex PCR; TCRdb's copy has only in-frame clones and lacks some. The sample comprises approximately 80,000 clones, around four fifths of which are singletons, and 2.5% rests with the top ten. This sample was taken from a study of cytomegalovirus exposure and HLA in healthy donors. General study results and limits: TCR beta chains numbering more than 150 were designated cytomegalovirus-associated.

This sequence originates from a male donor in good health and CMV-seropositive. The sequencing sample was made of PBMCs.

This CDR3 reads CASTTPAGRSGANVLTF. Here the CDR3 DNA reads TGTGCCAGCACCACACCAGCGGGTCGCTCTGGGGCCAACGTCCTGACTTTC. The chain couples TRBV28 to TRBJ2-6; tentatively, D is TRBD2 (6 bases). The V end was cut by 7 bases, the J end by 0 bases, with 16 bases between. Germline V gene data show CDR1 as MDHEN and CDR2 as SYDVKM. The CDR3 sequence is 17 residues long.